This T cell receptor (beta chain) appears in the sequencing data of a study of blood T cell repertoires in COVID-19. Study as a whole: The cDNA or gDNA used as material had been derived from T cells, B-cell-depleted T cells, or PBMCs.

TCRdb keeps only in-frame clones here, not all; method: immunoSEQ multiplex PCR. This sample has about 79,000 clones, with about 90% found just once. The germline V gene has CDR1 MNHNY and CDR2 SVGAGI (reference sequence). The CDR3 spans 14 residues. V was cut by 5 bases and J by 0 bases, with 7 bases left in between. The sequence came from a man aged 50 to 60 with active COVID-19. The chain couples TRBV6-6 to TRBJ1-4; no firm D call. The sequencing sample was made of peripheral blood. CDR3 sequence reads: CASSRTATNEKLFF. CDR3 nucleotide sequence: TGTGCCAGCAGTCGGACTGCAACTAATGAAAAACTGTTTTTT.